These 4 T cell receptor beta chains share one sample of origin, sequenced in a study of cytomegalovirus exposure and HLA in healthy donors. The PCR used 60 Vbeta and 13 Jbeta primers. Only in-frame clones appear in the TCRdb table, and some are missing; sequencing was by immunoSEQ multiplex PCR. The sample consists of some 160,000 clones, approximately 80% of them appearing once. The sequenced material came from PBMCs. These receptors all stem from a woman in her late teens or twenties in good health and CMV-seronegative.

The CDR3 nucleotides are TGTGCCAGCAGTGCTGGCGGTCCTGCAAACTATGGCTACACCTTC. Encoded protein: CASSAGGPANYGYTF. The gene calls are TRBV2 and TRBJ1-2; D remains unclear. Trimming removed 4 bases from V and 2 bases from J, with 14 bases in between. The CDR3 loop spans 15 amino acids. Per germline, CDR1 SNHLY and CDR2 FYNNEI.

The gene calls are TRBV28 and TRBJ1-2; 10 bases agree with TRBD1. This CDR3 is 14 amino acids long. V was pared by 6 bases and J by 9 bases, with 10 bases of the junction left unmatched. In germline, CDR1 is MDHEN, CDR2 SYDVKM. CDR3 sequence: CASRPETGGASYTF. CDR3 DNA sequence: TGTGCCAGCAGACCAGAGACAGGGGGCGCGAGCTACACCTTC.

The sample holds a few counts of this clone. The CDR3 DNA follows: TGTGCCGGTTCAAGGGGCGGGAGCTCCTACGAGCAGTACTTC. Translated, it gives CAGSRGGSSYEQYF. The rearrangement joins TRBV18 to TRBJ2-7; 7 positions agree with TRBD2. Trimming cost V 11 bases and J 0 bases; bases outside gene matches: 10. The germline V gene has CDR1 KGHSH and CDR2 LQKENI. CDR3 size: 14 residues.

The gene calls are TRBV15 and TRBJ1-2, with 9 bases lining up with TRBD1. CDR3 length equals 16 residues. CDR1 is LNHNV and CDR2 is YYDKDF in the germline V gene (reference sequence). Losses at the gene ends were 6 bases for V and 1 base for J; bases not matched to a gene: 9. The CDR3 DNA is TGTGCCACCAGAAGAAACGGACAGGGGCTTAACTATGGCTACACCTTC. This gives the protein CATRRNGQGLNYGYTF.